This passage covers 15 T cell receptor beta chains from one sample sequenced in a study of response to subunit inactivated influenza vaccine. One entry per CDR3 protein, called by TCRdb with MiXCR from the RT-PCR reads. The table lists 500,000 to 750,000 distinct CDR3 sequences, roughly 15% of them singletons. The material sequenced was PBMCs from blood, taken approximately 12 days after vaccination. The receptors were sampled from a man between 50 and 59 years old who received an inactivated influenza vaccine.

V and J are TRBV7-9 and TRBJ2-1; 9 nucleotides match TRBD2. Germline V gene lookup returns CDR1 SEHNR and CDR2 FQNEAQ (reference sequence). V trimming: 4 bases; J trimming: 7 bases; junction bases outside the gene matches: 8. This CDR3 is built from 15 residues. The CDR3 spells CASSSWRGGRNEQFF. In DNA, the CDR3 is TGTGCCAGCAGCTCGTGGCGGGGGGGCCGGAATGAGCAGTTCTTC.

V gene TRBV5-1 combines with J gene TRBJ1-2; unclear D gene. From germline, CDR1 is SGHRS and CDR2 YFSETQ. Trimming stripped 0 bases from V and 7 bases from J, with 13 bases between. The length of the CDR3 is 14 residues. The CDR3 nucleotides are TGCGCCAGCAGCTTGGGCAGAGGAGGATTTGGCTACACCTTC. The encoded protein is CASSLGRGGFGYTF. Complete variable domain (other parts from reference TRBV5-1 and TRBJ1-2): KAGVTQTPRYLIKTRGQQVTLSCSPISGHRSVSWYQQTPGQGLQFLFEYFSETQRNKGNFPGRFSGRQFSNSRSEMNVSTLELGDSALYLCASSLGRGGFGYTFGSGTRLTVV.

The chain uses TRBV5-6 and TRBJ2-6, with D hard to call. The ends were cut back, 2 bases at V and 6 bases at J, with 3 bases in the middle. Germline CDR1 reads SGHDT; CDR2 reads YYEEEE. The CDR3 is 12 amino acids. The CDR3 nucleotides read TGTGCCAGCAGCTTTTTGGCCAACGTCCTGACTTTC. Amino acid sequence: CASSFLANVLTF. Full variable domain (rest looked up from reference TRBV5-6 and TRBJ2-6): DAGVTQSPTHLIKTRGQQVTLRCSPKSGHDTVSWYQQALGQGPQFIFQYYEEEERQRGNFPDRFSGHQFPNYSSELNVNALLLGDSALYLCASSFLANVLTFGAGSRLTVL.

This clonotype was counted only a few times. The V call is TRBV18, the J call TRBJ1-6; TRBD1 matches 9 bases. The V gene's germline CDR1 is KGHSH and CDR2 LQKENI. The CDR3 consists of 16 residues. J lost 8 bases, V lost 2 bases, and 7 bases had no gene match. CDR3 DNA sequence: TGTGCCAGCTCACCAACAACAGGGGGCAAGGATTCACCCCTCCACTTT. The encoded protein is CASSPTTGGKDSPLHF.

The chain recombines TRBV6-2 or TRBV6-3 with TRBJ2-7, with a tentative D call TRBD2 (5 bases). Trimming removed 6 bases from V and 3 bases from J, with 15 bases in between. The CDR3 is 14 residues long. Germline CDR1 reads MNHEY; CDR2 reads SVGEGT. The CDR3 protein is CASSPEAGLYEQYF. CDR3 nucleotides: TGTGCCAGCAGCCCCGAGGCGGGCCTCTACGAGCAGTACTTC.

This chain joins TRBV11-2 and TRBJ1-2; D is unresolved. CDR1 SGHAT and CDR2 FQNNGV come from the germline V gene. This CDR3 spans 13 amino acids. Trimming took 0 bases from V and 6 from J, leaving 8 bases between them. The CDR3 region is CASSLDRTNGYTF. The CDR3 DNA reads as TGTGCCAGCAGCTTAGACAGAACGAATGGCTACACCTTC.

The V call is TRBV5-1, the J call TRBJ2-7; perhaps TRBD1 as D (6 bases). The germline V and J ends were trimmed by 0 bases and 3 bases, with 13 bases remaining between them. Per the germline V gene, CDR1 is SGHRS and CDR2 is YFSETQ. There are 15 residues in the CDR3. The CDR3 nucleotides read TGCGCCAGCAGCTTGGGGGCAGGGGTCGTCTACGAGCAGTACTTC. Its protein product is CASSLGAGVVYEQYF.

This clonotype has ten or more counts. The CDR3 DNA reads as TGTGCCAGCAGTTTATTGGGAGATACGCAGTATTTT. It translates to CASSLLGDTQYF. The rearrangement joins TRBV28 to TRBJ2-3; D call uncertain. The CDR3 has 12 residues. V was pared by 1 base and J by 5 bases, with 4 bases between. Germline V lookup: CDR1 MDHEN, CDR2 SYDVKM.

Ten or more counts support this clonotype. The chain has TRBV28 and TRBJ1-1; TRBD1 agrees at 9 bases. V trimming: 5 bases; J trimming: 1 base; junction bases outside the gene matches: 2. This CDR3 region has 14 residues. CDR1 is MDHEN and CDR2 is SYDVKM in the germline V gene. The CDR3 region has the DNA TGTGCCAGCAGTGGGGGACAGGGGAACACTGAAGCTTTCTTT. Residues: CASSGGQGNTEAFF. The full variable domain, completed using reference TRBV28 and TRBJ1-1, is DVKVTQSSRYLVKRTGEKVFLECVQDMDHENMFWYRQDPGLGLRLIYFSYDVKMKEKGDIPEGYSVSREKKERFSLILESASTNQTSMYLCASSGGQGNTEAFFGQGTRLTVV.

J is TRBJ2-3 and V is TRBV3-1; no firm D call. Germline V CDR1 and CDR2: LGHDT, YNNKEL (reference sequence). The CDR3 spans 14 residues. Deletions cut 0 bases from V and 6 bases from J, with 10 bases between. CDR3 residues: CASSQDHRVDTQYF. CDR3 DNA: TGTGCCAGCAGCCAAGATCACCGTGTTGATACGCAGTATTTT.

This clonotype has only a few counts. The chain employs TRBV4-2 and TRBJ2-5; unclear D gene. Per germline, CDR1 LGHNA and CDR2 YNFKEQ. There are 15 residues in the CDR3. V lost 3 bases and J 2 bases, leaving 13 bases between the germline ends. CDR3 amino acids: CASSQGNQFQETQYF. CDR3 nucleotides: TGTGCCAGCAGCCAGGGGAATCAGTTTCAAGAGACCCAGTACTTC.

This clonotype was seen more than once but under ten times. The V gene is TRBV10-3, the J gene TRBJ2-5, with 9 nucleotides matching TRBD1. The CDR3 sequence is 13 residues long. J was trimmed by 4 bases and V by 6 bases; bases with no gene match: 3. The germline V gene has CDR1 ENHRY and CDR2 SYGVKD. This chain's CDR3 is CAISGDRAETQYF. In DNA, the CDR3 is TGTGCCATCAGCGGGGACAGGGCAGAGACCCAGTACTTC.

This rearrangement joins TRBV20-1 to TRBJ2-2, with a tentative D call TRBD2 (6 bases). V was cut by 6 bases and J by 4 bases, with 18 bases left in between. The CDR3 loop spans 15 amino acids. Germline V gene lookup returns CDR1 DFQATT and CDR2 SNEGSKA (reference sequence). The CDR3 loop is CSATGTPHTTGELFF. In nucleotides, the CDR3 is TGCAGTGCCACTGGGACTCCACACACCACCGGGGAGCTGTTTTTT.

This clonotype appeared many times. The J gene is TRBJ2-3, the V gene TRBV9; D is unresolved. Germline CDR1 is SGDLS and CDR2 is YYNGEE. This CDR3 is 14 amino acids long. V lost 5 bases, J lost 3 bases, and 13 bases lay in between. The CDR3 DNA sequence: TGTGCCAGCAGTGAAACGGGCGGAACAGATACGCAGTATTTT. It codes for CASSETGGTDTQYF.

This clonotype has ten or more counts. The chain employs TRBV28 and TRBJ2-1; a weak D match, TRBD2 (6 bases). The germline CDR1 and CDR2 sequences are MDHEN and SYDVKM. V lost 2 bases, J lost 9 bases, and 8 bases lay in between. The CDR3 covers 12 residues. The DNA for the CDR3 is TGTGCCAGCAGTTTAGCGGGAAGTGAGCAGTTCTTC. Amino acid sequence: CASSLAGSEQFF. Combining the CDR3 with reference TRBV28 and TRBJ2-1 gives the whole variable domain DVKVTQSSRYLVKRTGEKVFLECVQDMDHENMFWYRQDPGLGLRLIYFSYDVKMKEKGDIPEGYSVSREKKERFSLILESASTNQTSMYLCASSLAGSEQFFGPGTRLTVL.